This T cell receptor (beta chain) was sequenced in a study of blood T cell repertoires in COVID-19. Study overall: PBMCs, B-cell-depleted T cells, or T cells were the source of the cDNA or gDNA that made up the material.

The CDR3 consists of 16 residues. The V end was cut by 0 bases, the J end by 4 bases, with 12 bases between. Germline-derived CDR1 and CDR2 are SGHAT and FQNNGV. In the original analysis: Amplification of reference gene primers provided the estimated nucleated cell counts. Using immunoSEQ multiplex PCR, the repertoire was profiled, and TCRdb retains in-frame clones only, with some absent. V and J calls and clone size are given by that table; D and trimming were obtained from the DNA. The sample carries 130,000 to 150,000 clones, 85% recorded once. This chain joins TRBV11-2 and TRBJ1-4; perhaps TRBD1 as D (5 bases). The sample was peripheral blood. The receptor's source is a middle-aged woman with active or convalescent COVID-19. The CDR3 loop is CASSLDRVGINEKLFF. Written as DNA, the CDR3 is TGTGCCAGCAGCTTAGACAGGGTCGGCATTAATGAAAAACTGTTTTTT.